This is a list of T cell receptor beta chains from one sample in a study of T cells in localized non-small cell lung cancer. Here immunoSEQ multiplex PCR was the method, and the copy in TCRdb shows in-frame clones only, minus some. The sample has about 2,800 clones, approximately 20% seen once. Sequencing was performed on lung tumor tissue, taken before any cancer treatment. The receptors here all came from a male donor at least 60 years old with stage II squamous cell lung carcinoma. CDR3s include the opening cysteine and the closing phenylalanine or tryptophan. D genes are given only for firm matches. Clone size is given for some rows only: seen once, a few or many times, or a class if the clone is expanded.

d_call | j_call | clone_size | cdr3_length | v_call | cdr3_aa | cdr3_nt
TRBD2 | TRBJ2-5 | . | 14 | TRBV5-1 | CASSLEPSGETQYF | TGCGCCAGCAGCTTGGAGCCTAGCGGAGAGACCCAGTACTTC
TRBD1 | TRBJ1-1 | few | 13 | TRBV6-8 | CAIKDQGETEAFF | TGTGCCATCAAGGACCAGGGGGAGACTGAAGCTTTCTTT
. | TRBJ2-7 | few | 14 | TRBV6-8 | CAATGGGTSYEQYF | TGTGCCGCCACCGGGGGAGGTACGTCCTACGAGCAGTACTTC
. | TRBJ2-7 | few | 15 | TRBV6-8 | CASSYSAGPRDEQYF | TGTGCCAGCAGTTATTCTGCAGGCCCCAGGGACGAGCAGTACTTC
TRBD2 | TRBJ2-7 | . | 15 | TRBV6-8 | CASSYASGSPYEQYF | TGTGCCAGCAGTTACGCTAGCGGGTCCCCCTACGAGCAGTACTTC
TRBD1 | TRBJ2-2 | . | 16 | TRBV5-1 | CASSRRDRAGTGELFF | TGCGCCAGCAGCCGCCGGGACAGGGCGGGCACCGGGGAGCTGTTTTTT
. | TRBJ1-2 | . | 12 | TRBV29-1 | CSVDGAGDGYTF | TGCAGCGTTGACGGGGCAGGGGATGGCTACACCTTC
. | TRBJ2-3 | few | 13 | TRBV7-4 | CASSLDPSGTQYF | TGTGCCAGCAGCTTAGACCCTTCGGGTACGCAGTATTTT
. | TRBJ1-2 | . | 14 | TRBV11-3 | CASSPAGRHYGYTF | TGTGCCAGCAGCCCTGCAGGGCGTCACTATGGCTACACCTTC
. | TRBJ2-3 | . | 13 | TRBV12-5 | CASGPSRGDTQYF | TGTGCTAGTGGTCCCTCCCGAGGGGATACGCAGTATTTT
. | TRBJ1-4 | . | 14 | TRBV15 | CATSQRGFNEKLFF | TGTGCCACCAGCCAAAGGGGCTTTAATGAAAAACTGTTTTTT
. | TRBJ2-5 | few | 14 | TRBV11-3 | CASSFGRGAETQYF | TGTGCCAGCAGCTTTGGGAGGGGGGCGGAGACCCAGTACTTC
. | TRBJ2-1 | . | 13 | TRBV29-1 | CSVDRVVGNEQFF | TGCAGCGTTGACCGGGTGGTAGGCAATGAGCAGTTCTTC
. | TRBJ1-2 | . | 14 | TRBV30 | CAWSVGGGRYGYTF | TGTGCCTGGAGTGTTGGGGGAGGAAGATATGGCTACACCTTC
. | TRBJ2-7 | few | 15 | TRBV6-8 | CASASGQGSSYEQYF | TGTGCCAGCGCCTCGGGGCAGGGAAGCTCCTACGAGCAGTACTTC
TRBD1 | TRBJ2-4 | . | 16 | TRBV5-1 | CASSLEGGAAKNIQYF | TGCGCCAGCAGCTTGGAAGGGGGCGCAGCCAAAAACATTCAGTACTTC
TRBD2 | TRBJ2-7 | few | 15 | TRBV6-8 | CASSVLAGGPYEQYF | TGTGCCAGCAGTGTACTAGCGGGAGGACCCTACGAGCAGTACTTC
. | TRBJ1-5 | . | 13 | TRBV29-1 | CSVRQSGNQPQHF | TGCAGCGTTCGGCAATCTGGCAATCAGCCCCAGCATTTT
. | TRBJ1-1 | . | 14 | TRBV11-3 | CASVLMGGETEAFF | TGTGCCAGCGTTCTAATGGGGGGTGAAACTGAAGCTTTCTTT
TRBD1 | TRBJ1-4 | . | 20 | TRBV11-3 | CASSPDNWTGRWKNTEKLFF | TGTGCCAGCAGCCCGGACAACTGGACAGGGCGGTGGAAGAATACTGAAAAACTGTTTTTT
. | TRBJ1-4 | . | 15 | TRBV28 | CASSPPGKTNEKLFF | TGTGCCAGCAGTCCTCCGGGGAAAACTAATGAAAAACTGTTTTTT
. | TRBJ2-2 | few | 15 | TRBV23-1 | CASSPTGLGTGELFF | TGCGCCAGCAGCCCCACAGGGCTCGGCACCGGGGAGCTGTTTTTT
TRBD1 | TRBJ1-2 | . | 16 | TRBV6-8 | CASSTPSGQGSDGYTF | TGTGCCAGCAGTACACCTTCGGGACAGGGGTCAGATGGCTACACCTTC
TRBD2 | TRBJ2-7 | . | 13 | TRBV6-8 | CASHLSGRDEQYF | TGTGCCAGCCACTTAAGCGGGAGGGACGAGCAGTACTTC
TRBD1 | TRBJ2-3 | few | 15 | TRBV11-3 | CASSFGQGSTDTQYF | TGTGCCAGCAGCTTTGGACAGGGCAGCACAGATACGCAGTATTTT
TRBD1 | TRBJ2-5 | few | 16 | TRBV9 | CASKRTGQPQGETQYF | TGTGCCAGCAAGAGGACAGGCCAACCCCAGGGGGAGACCCAGTACTTC
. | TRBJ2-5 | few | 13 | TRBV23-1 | CASSLTSQETQYF | TGCGCCAGCAGCCTAACCTCCCAAGAGACCCAGTACTTC
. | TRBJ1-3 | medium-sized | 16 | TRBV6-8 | CASSVRDPRKVNTIYF | TGTGCCAGCAGTGTCCGGGACCCAAGGAAGGTCAACACCATATATTTT
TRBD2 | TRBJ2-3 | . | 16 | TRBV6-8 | CASQRGDTRPGDTQYF | TGTGCCAGCCAGCGGGGGGACACCCGGCCAGGGGATACGCAGTATTTT
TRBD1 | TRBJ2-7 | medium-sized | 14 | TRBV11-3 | CASSPRDRDYEQYF | TGTGCCAGCAGCCCACGGGACAGAGACTACGAGCAGTACTTC
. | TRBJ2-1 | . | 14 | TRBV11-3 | CASSIDSSGMKQFF | TGTGCCAGCAGCATCGACTCTTCGGGGATGAAGCAGTTCTTC
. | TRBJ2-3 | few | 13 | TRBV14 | CASSQVGADTQYF | TGTGCCAGCAGCCAAGTGGGCGCGGATACGCAGTATTTT
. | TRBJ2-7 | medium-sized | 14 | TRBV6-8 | CASSDHGAPYEQYF | TGTGCCAGCAGTGACCACGGAGCGCCCTACGAGCAGTACTTC
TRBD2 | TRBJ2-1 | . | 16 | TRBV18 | CASSPLLAGESGEQFF | TGTGCCAGCTCGCCGTTACTAGCGGGAGAAAGCGGTGAGCAGTTCTTC
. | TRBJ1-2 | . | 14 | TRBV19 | CASSNGGSNYGYTF | TGTGCCAGTAGTAATGGGGGATCTAACTATGGCTACACCTTC
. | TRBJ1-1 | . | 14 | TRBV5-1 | CASSSRTANTEAFF | TGCGCCAGCAGCTCGAGGACGGCGAACACTGAAGCTTTCTTT
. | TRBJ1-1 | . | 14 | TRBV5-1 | CASSQPGGSTEAFF | TGCGCCAGCAGCCAACCCGGGGGGAGCACTGAAGCTTTCTTT
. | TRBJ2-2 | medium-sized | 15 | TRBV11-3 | CASSQGMENTGELFF | TGTGCCAGCAGCCAAGGGATGGAGAACACCGGGGAGCTGTTTTTT
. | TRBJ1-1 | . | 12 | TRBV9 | CASSQVWTEAFF | TGTGCCAGCAGTCAAGTTTGGACTGAAGCTTTCTTT
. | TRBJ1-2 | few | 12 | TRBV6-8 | CASSALGRGYTF | TGTGCCAGCAGTGCGTTAGGGCGAGGCTACACCTTC
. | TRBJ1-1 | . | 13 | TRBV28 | CASSFTLNTEAFF | TGTGCCAGCAGTTTCACCCTGAACACTGAAGCTTTCTTT
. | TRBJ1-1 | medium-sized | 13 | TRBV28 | CASTLSTNTEAFF | TGTGCCAGCACATTGAGTACGAACACTGAAGCTTTCTTT
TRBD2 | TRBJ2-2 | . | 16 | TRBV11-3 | CASSLSGSGDTGELFF | TGTGCCAGCAGCTTGAGTGGGAGCGGGGACACCGGGGAGCTGTTTTTT
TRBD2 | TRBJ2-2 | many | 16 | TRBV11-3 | CASSSTSGVDTGELFF | TGTGCCAGCAGCTCCACTAGCGGGGTCGACACCGGGGAGCTGTTTTTT
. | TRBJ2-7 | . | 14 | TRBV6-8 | CASSDFWRSYEQYF | TGTGCCAGCAGTGATTTTTGGCGTTCCTACGAGCAGTACTTC
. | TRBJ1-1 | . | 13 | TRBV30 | CAWSATANTEAFF | TGTGCCTGGAGTGCGACAGCGAACACTGAAGCTTTCTTT
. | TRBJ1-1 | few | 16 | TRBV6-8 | CAISGESPDSTTEAFF | TGTGCCATCAGCGGGGAGTCCCCTGATTCTACCACTGAAGCTTTCTTT
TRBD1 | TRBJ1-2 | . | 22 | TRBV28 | CASSLFTLYIPGTVRSPGGYTF | TGTGCCAGCAGTTTATTCACCCTATATATACCAGGGACAGTCAGATCCCCAGGTGGCTACACCTTC
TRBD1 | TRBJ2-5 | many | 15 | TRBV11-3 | CASSHGTGTQETQYF | TGTGCCAGCAGCCACGGGACAGGGACTCAAGAGACCCAGTACTTC
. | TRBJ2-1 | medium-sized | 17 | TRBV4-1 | CASSQGGGQNSRPEQFF | TGCGCCAGCAGCCAAGGAGGGGGGCAGAACTCGCGGCCCGAGCAGTTCTTC
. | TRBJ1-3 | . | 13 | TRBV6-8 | CASRDPSGNTIYF | TGTGCCAGCAGGGATCCCTCTGGAAACACCATATATTTT
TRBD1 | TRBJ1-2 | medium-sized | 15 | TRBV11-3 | CASSFWDRANYGYTF | TGTGCCAGCAGCTTTTGGGACAGGGCTAACTATGGCTACACCTTC
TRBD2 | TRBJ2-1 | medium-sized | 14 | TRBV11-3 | CASSSGLAGNEQFF | TGTGCCAGCAGCTCCGGACTAGCGGGCAATGAGCAGTTCTTC
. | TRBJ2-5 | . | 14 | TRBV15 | CATSSGSGHETQYF | TGTGCCACCAGCAGTGGGAGCGGCCACGAGACCCAGTACTTC
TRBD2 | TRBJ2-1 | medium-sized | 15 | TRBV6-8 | CASSDSTSGSNEQFF | TGTGCCAGCAGTGACTCGACTAGCGGGAGCAATGAGCAGTTCTTC
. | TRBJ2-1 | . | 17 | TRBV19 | CASSAPSGRVAYNEQFF | TGTGCCAGTAGTGCCCCCTCCGGGCGGGTTGCCTACAATGAGCAGTTCTTC
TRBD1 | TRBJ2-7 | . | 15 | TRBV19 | CASMIRGTGGYEQYF | TGTGCCAGTATGATTCGGGGGACAGGGGGCTACGAGCAGTACTTC
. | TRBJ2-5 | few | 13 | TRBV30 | CAWSKRLQETQYF | TGTGCCTGGAGTAAACGCCTCCAAGAGACCCAGTACTTC
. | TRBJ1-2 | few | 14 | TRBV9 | CASSSPGQNYGYTF | TGTGCCAGCAGCTCCCCGGGGCAGAACTATGGCTACACCTTC
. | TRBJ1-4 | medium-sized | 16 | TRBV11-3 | CASSSTEGGHAEKLFF | TGTGCCAGCAGCTCAACGGAGGGGGGGCATGCTGAAAAACTGTTTTTT